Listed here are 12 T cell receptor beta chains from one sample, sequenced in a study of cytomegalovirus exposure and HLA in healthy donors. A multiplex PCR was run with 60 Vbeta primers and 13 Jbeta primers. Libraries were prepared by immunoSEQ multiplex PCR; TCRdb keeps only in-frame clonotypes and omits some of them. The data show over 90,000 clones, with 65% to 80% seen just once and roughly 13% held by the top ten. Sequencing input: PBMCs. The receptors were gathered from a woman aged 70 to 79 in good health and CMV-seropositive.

The DNA of the CDR3 is TGTGCCAGCAGCGTCTCCCCAGGACAGCTTTTTACAGATACGCAGTATTTT. Residues: CASSVSPGQLFTDTQYF. The V gene is TRBV9, the J gene TRBJ2-3, with D possibly matching TRBD1 (6 bases). Germline-derived CDR1 and CDR2 are SGDLS and YYNGEE. V was shortened by 2 bases and J by 3 bases, with 19 bases between the two germline ends. The CDR3 has 17 amino acids.

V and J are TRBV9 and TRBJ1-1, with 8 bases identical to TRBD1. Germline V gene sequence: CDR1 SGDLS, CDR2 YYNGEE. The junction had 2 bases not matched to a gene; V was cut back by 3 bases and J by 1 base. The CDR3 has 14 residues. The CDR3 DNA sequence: TGTGCCAGCAGCGAGACAGGGGCGAACACTGAAGCTTTCTTT. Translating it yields CASSETGANTEAFF. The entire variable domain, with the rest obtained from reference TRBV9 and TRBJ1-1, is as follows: DSGVTQTPKHLITATGQRVTLRCSPRSGDLSVYWYQQSLDQGLQFLIQYYNGEERAKGNILERFSAQQFPDLHSELNLSSLELGDSALYFCASSETGANTEAFFGQGTRLTVV.

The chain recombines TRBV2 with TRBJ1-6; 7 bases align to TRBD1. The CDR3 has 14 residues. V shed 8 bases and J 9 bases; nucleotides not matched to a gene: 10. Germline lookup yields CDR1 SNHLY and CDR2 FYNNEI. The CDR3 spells CASGDQGVGSPLHF. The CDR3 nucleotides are TGTGCCAGCGGGGACCAGGGGGTCGGTTCACCCCTCCACTTT.

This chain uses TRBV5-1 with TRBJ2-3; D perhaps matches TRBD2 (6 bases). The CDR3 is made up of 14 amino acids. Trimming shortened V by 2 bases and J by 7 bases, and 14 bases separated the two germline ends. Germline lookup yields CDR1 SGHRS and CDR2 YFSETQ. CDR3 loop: CASSFGVGGNTQYF. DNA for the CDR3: TGCGCCAGCAGCTTTGGGGTTGGGGGGAATACGCAGTATTTT.

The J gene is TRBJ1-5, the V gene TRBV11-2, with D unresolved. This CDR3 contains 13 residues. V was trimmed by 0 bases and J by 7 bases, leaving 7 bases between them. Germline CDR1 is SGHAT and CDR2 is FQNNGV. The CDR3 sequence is CASSLEQKQPQHF. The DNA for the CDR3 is TGTGCCAGCAGCTTAGAACAGAAACAGCCCCAGCATTTT.

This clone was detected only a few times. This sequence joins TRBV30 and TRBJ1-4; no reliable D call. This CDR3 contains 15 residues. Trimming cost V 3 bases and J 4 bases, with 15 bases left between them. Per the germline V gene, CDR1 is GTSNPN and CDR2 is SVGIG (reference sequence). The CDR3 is CAWRDPYSGNEKLFF. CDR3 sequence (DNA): TGTGCCTGGAGGGACCCCTACAGCGGTAATGAAAAACTGTTTTTT.

CDR3 DNA: TGTGCCACCGGGACTCCTCCCTCCTACGAGCAGTACTTC. Translation gives CATGTPPSYEQYF. The rearrangement uses TRBV10-3 and TRBJ2-7, with TRBD2 as a possible D gene (6 bases). CDR1 is ENHRY, CDR2 SYGVKD, per germline. This CDR3 spans 13 amino acids. Deletions cut 10 bases from V and 0 bases from J, with 13 bases between.

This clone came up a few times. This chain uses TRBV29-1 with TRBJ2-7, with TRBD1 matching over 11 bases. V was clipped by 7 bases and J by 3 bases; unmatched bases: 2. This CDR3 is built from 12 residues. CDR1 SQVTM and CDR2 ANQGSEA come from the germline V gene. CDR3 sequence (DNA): TGCAGCGGAGGGACAGGGGGCTACGAGCAGTACTTC. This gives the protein CSGGTGGYEQYF.

The CDR3 DNA reads TGTGCCAGCAGCCCAATAGCGGGCCCTGCGTCCGGGGAGCTGTTTTTT. This sequence encodes CASSPIAGPASGELFF. The chain uses TRBV5-5 and TRBJ2-2; 7 bases map to TRBD2. This CDR3 spans 16 amino acids. The V gene end was trimmed by 4 bases and the J gene end by 6 bases; junction bases not matched to a gene: 12. Germline V gene lookup returns CDR1 SGHKS and CDR2 YYEKEE (reference sequence).

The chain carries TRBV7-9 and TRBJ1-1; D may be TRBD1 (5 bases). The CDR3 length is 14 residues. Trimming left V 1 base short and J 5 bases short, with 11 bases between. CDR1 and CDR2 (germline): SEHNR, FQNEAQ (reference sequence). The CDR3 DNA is TGTGCCAGCAGCTTAGGAGGTTACAGGACTGAAGCTTTCTTT. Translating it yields CASSLGGYRTEAFF.

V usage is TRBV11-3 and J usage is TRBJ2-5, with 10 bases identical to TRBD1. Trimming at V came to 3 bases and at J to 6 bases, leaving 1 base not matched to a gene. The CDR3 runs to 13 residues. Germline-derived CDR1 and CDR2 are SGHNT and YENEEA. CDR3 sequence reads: CASSLGQGKTQYF. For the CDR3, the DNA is TGTGCCAGCAGCTTGGGACAGGGGAAGACCCAGTACTTC.

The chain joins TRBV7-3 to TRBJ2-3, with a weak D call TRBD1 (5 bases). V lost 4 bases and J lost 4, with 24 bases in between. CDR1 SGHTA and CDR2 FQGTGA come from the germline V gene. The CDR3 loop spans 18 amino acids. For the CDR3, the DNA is TGTGCCAGCAGCTCAGAACCTTTAGGAGTGGGGCGCGCAGATACGCAGTATTTT. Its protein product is CASSSEPLGVGRADTQYF. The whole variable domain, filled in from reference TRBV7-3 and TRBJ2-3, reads GAGVSQTPSNKVTEKGKYVELRCDPISGHTALYWYRQSLGQGPEFLIYFQGTGAADDSGLPNDRFFAVRPEGSVSTLKIQRTERGDSAVYLCASSSEPLGVGRADTQYFGPGTRLTVL.